What follows is one TCR beta chain and its context. The count of this clone is one. The specificity of this receptor is unknown. No base-level quality is on record; no much larger clone is a single base apart. The time point label corresponds to: baseline before first vaccination. The vaccinee samples were drawn from two UK trials, COV001 and COV002, one of which was a single-blind randomized controlled phase 2/3 trial testing AZD1222 (ChAdOx1 nCoV-19) in healthy adults. For TCRbeta chain sequencing, PBMC samples were collected from trial participants at day 0 and at day 28 after the second dose. V and J lose 4 bases and 8 bases, and a span of 17 bases separates them. The CDR3 spans 14 residues, from the cysteine through the phenylalanine. Only the CDR3 DNA stays, 42 bases, in frame from base 1. According to the germline V gene, CDR1 reads SGHTA and CDR2 reads FQGNSA. The data derive from a study of T cell responses to AZD1222 COVID-19 vaccine listed by TCRdb under 2021. About the full investigation: AZD1222 recipients whose second dose came at about 4 weeks and those whose second dose came at about 12 weeks were combined into one group, since spike-specific TCR depth and breadth did not differ between the two schedules. TCR sequencing was performed for 230 to 250 trial participants, of whom about 200 were given two doses of AZD1222 and some 25 were given two doses of MenACWY control vaccine. Enrollment into the trials was organized by age into subgroups of 18-55, 56-69 and 70-plus years, and those subgroups contained roughly 140, 27 and 60 TCR-sequenced participants, respectively. Study-level results and caveats: Because no day 14 peak-response samples were available, the repertoires could be characterized only after the peak T cell response. Spike-specific TCR breadth and depth rose significantly after two AZD1222 doses compared with day 0 and with MenACWY recipients. Reportedly, almost half of the unique spike-specific TCRs recognized epitopes lying outside the regions that are mutated in the B.1.351 and B.1.1.7 variants. Participants were mostly white British, with more females than males. The authors suggested clonal diversity may have been underestimated. Conclusions about previously exposed vaccinees were limited because only six AZD1222 recipients were SARS-CoV-2 seropositive at baseline. The 56-69-year group was small, and its depth increase did not reach significance, likely because of low power. The vaccine-associated CD4 TCRs covered the entire spike protein, and the dominant responses fell in regions 160-218 and 743-854.

The CDR3 regions of human TCRbeta chains were subjected to immunosequencing. The authors' pipeline ran thus. TCRs in the repertoires were compared against a reference library of SARS-CoV-2-specific TCRs that had been generated with the MIRA antigen-specificity platform. Breadth was defined as the fraction of unique TCRs that were SARS-CoV-2-associated. Depth was defined as the fraction of total T cells that were SARS-CoV-2-associated. Using the MIRA data, each spike-specific TCR was assigned both to the spike region to which the TCR was reactive and to a CD4 or CD8 class. Log10-transformed breadth and depth values were compared by one-way ANOVA with Sidak's multiple comparisons tests. TCRdb retrieved this table from immuneACCESS and kept in-frame rearrangements only. Not all clones are present; in checked studies, unresolved V genes account for under half, and no reason is known for the remainder. The V and J calls and the clone size are those of that table, but D and trimming were determined from the DNA. The sample table contains 95,000 to 150,000 clones; only one count was recorded for roughly nine tenths of them. The ten top clones hold around 30% of the sample.

This chain is built from TRBV7-2 and TRBJ1-2; no confident D gene assignment can be made. The source material was peripheral blood, sampled on day 0 of AZD1222 vaccination. This receptor was taken from an adult in good health. The CDR3 region: CASSSTSGGRGYTF. The DNA reads as follows: TGTGCCAGCAGCTCCACGTCGGGCGGGAGAGGCTACACCTTC.